What follows are 20 T cell receptor beta chains derived from one specimen sequenced in a study of cytomegalovirus exposure and HLA in healthy donors. PCR employed 60 Vbeta and 13 Jbeta primers. Here immunoSEQ multiplex PCR was the method, and the copy in TCRdb shows in-frame clones only, minus some. The sample contains about 50,000 clones, about 78% of which appear only once. Material for sequencing was PBMCs. The origin of the receptors is a man aged 25-40 years in good health and CMV-seropositive.

V is TRBV18 and J is TRBJ1-1; D is uncertain. The CDR3 length is 18 residues. The ends were cut back, 4 bases at V and 5 bases at J, with 26 bases in the middle. CDR1 and CDR2 (germline): KGHSH, LQKENI. The chain's CDR3 is CASSLLSPLGVGETEAFF. The CDR3 DNA follows: TGTGCCAGCTCACTCCTTTCCCCCTTAGGAGTCGGGGAGACTGAAGCTTTCTTT. The whole variable domain, remainder taken from reference TRBV18 and TRBJ1-1, is NAGVMQNPRHLVRRRGQEARLRCSPMKGHSHVYWYRQLPEEGLKFMVYLQKENIIDESGMPKERFSAEFPKEGPSILRIQQVVRGDSAAYFCASSLLSPLGVGETEAFFGQGTRLTVV.

This clone occurred a few times. V and J are TRBV4-2 and TRBJ1-1; TRBD1 aligns across 7 bases. Per germline, CDR1 LGHNA and CDR2 YNFKEQ. The J segment lost 5 bases and the V segment lost 1 base, leaving 4 bases of the junction unmatched. The CDR3 extends over 14 amino acids. The CDR3 protein is CASSQVGDRTEAFF. The CDR3, as DNA: TGTGCCAGCAGCCAAGTAGGGGACAGAACTGAAGCTTTCTTT.

This sequence joins TRBV28 and TRBJ1-5; 9 bases are shared with TRBD1. Germline trimming cut 7 bases from V and 7 bases from J; bases unmatched to any gene: 14. The CDR3 length is 16 residues. Germline CDR1 and CDR2: MDHEN and SYDVKM. CDR3 protein: CASNSRPGTGNQPQHF. The CDR3 DNA reads as TGTGCCAGCAACTCAAGGCCGGGGACAGGGAACCAGCCCCAGCATTTT.

V usage is TRBV27 and J usage is TRBJ2-3; the match to TRBD2 covers 13 bases. This CDR3 has 15 residues. Germline V gene lookup returns CDR1 MNHEY and CDR2 SMNVEV (reference sequence). V lost 7 bases and J lost 5; bases outside the gene matches: 6. Here the CDR3 reads CASTRLAGGLDTQYF. The CDR3 bases are TGTGCCAGCACCCGACTAGCGGGGGGCCTAGATACGCAGTATTTT.

The chain has TRBV6-5 and TRBJ1-1; a weak D match, TRBD1 (5 bases). Trimming stripped 2 bases from V and 0 bases from J, with 13 bases between. Germline lookup yields CDR1 MNHEY and CDR2 SVGAGI. The CDR3 loop spans 16 amino acids. As DNA, the CDR3 is TGTGCCAGCAGTTACACGTCGACAGTCATGAACACTGAAGCTTTCTTT. Translated: CASSYTSTVMNTEAFF.

V usage is TRBV7-9 and J usage is TRBJ2-7; TRBD2 matches at 7 bases. The CDR3 totals 16 residues. CDR1 and CDR2 from the germline V gene are SEHNR and FQNEAQ (reference sequence). The trim removed 1 base at V and 3 bases at J, leaving 9 bases unmatched. The chain's CDR3 is CASSLDGSGASYEQYF. In DNA form, the CDR3 reads TGTGCCAGCAGCTTAGATGGGAGCGGGGCCAGCTACGAGCAGTACTTC.

The CDR3 here is CASSLSTGQGPSGANVLTF. Here the CDR3 DNA reads TGTGCCAGCAGCCTCAGCACGGGACAGGGCCCCTCTGGGGCCAACGTCCTGACTTTC. This chain links TRBV27 with TRBJ2-6; 9 bases align to TRBD1. V lost 6 bases, J lost 0 bases, and 12 bases stayed unmatched. Looked up from germline, CDR1 is MNHEY and CDR2 is SMNVEV (reference sequence). CDR3 length equals 19 residues.

The chain recombines TRBV27 with TRBJ2-1, with D perhaps matching TRBD1 (6 bases). Per germline, CDR1 MNHEY and CDR2 SMNVEV (reference sequence). CDR3 length: 13 residues. Trimming removed 10 bases from V and 5 bases from J, with 15 bases in between. This CDR3 is CATQGSVNNEQFF. The CDR3 DNA is TGTGCCACCCAGGGGAGTGTCAACAATGAGCAGTTCTTC.

The genes are TRBV4-2 and TRBJ2-4; a weak D match, TRBD2 (6 bases). Germline CDR1 is LGHNA and CDR2 is YNFKEQ. V lost 1 base to trimming and J lost 2 bases, with 9 bases between them. This CDR3 spans 15 amino acids. The CDR3 bases are TGTGCCAGCAGCCAAGGACTAGAGTCCAAAAACATTCAGTACTTC. It specifies CASSQGLESKNIQYF.

This chain connects TRBV30 to TRBJ1-4; D gene uncertain. The CDR3 sequence is 13 residues long. Germline V CDR1 and CDR2: GTSNPN, SVGIG (reference sequence). V dropped 2 bases and J dropped 5 bases, with 9 bases sitting between them. In DNA, the CDR3 is TGTGCCTGGAGTCGGGGTGAGAATGAAAAACTGTTTTTT. Translated, it gives CAWSRGENEKLFF. Together with reference TRBV30 and TRBJ1-4, the CDR3 gives the full variable domain: SQTIHQWPATLVQPVGSPLSLECTVEGTSNPNLYWYRQAAGRGLQLLFYSVGIGQISSEVPQNLSASRPQDRQFILSSKKLLLSDSGFYLCAWSRGENEKLFFGSGTQLSVL.

This chain joins TRBV28 and TRBJ2-5, with 8 bases identical to TRBD1. The DNA end is more similar to TRBJ2-7, so the J call may be wrong. Germline lookup yields CDR1 MDHEN and CDR2 SYDVKM. The CDR3 covers 14 residues. The DNA for the CDR3 is TGTGCCAGCAGTTTCCTGGACAGGGTAGTCGAGCAGTACTTC. It translates to CASSFLDRVVEQYF.

V and J are TRBV5-1 and TRBJ1-1, with 8 bases aligning to TRBD1. The J segment lost 10 bases and the V segment lost 0 bases, leaving 11 bases of the junction unmatched. The CDR3 has 15 residues. Germline V CDR1 and CDR2: SGHRS, YFSETQ. Here the CDR3 DNA reads TGCGCCAGCAGCTTGGAGACAGGGGTTAAGTCCGGAGCTTTCTTT. Its protein product is CASSLETGVKSGAFF.

CDR3 sequence reads: CASSPGAGGLETQYF. For the CDR3, the DNA is TGTGCCAGCAGCCCCGGGGCGGGGGGGCTTGAGACCCAGTACTTC. The chain couples TRBV7-3 to TRBJ2-5; 9 bases align to TRBD2. V was clipped by 5 bases and J by 5 bases; unmatched bases: 9. CDR1 SGHTA and CDR2 FQGTGA come from the germline V gene. This CDR3 spans 15 amino acids.

This clone occurred a few times. The chain recombines TRBV9 with TRBJ2-3; 14 bases agree with TRBD2. The CDR3 loop spans 19 amino acids. The V and J ends lost 0 bases and 2 bases, in that order; junction bases with no gene match: 8. CDR1 is SGDLS, CDR2 YYNGEE, per germline. DNA for the CDR3: TGTGCCAGCAGCGTAGCTACAGGGACTAGCGGGGGATACACAGATACGCAGTATTTT. Translation: CASSVATGTSGGYTDTQYF.

This clone was observed a few times. The V call is TRBV25-1, the J call TRBJ1-6; D unclear. The CDR3 consists of 13 residues. Germline-derived CDR1 and CDR2 are MGHDK and SYGVNS. V dropped 6 bases and J dropped 5 bases, with 8 bases sitting between them. The CDR3 coding sequence is TGTGCCAGCAGATTACAGCATAATTCACCCCTCCACTTT. Translated: CASRLQHNSPLHF.

This sequence joins TRBV19 and TRBJ1-1, with TRBD1 as a possible D gene (6 bases). V lost 1 base and J 3 bases, leaving 9 bases between the germline ends. The CDR3 is 14 residues long. Per the germline V gene, CDR1 is LNHDA and CDR2 is SQIVND (reference sequence). The CDR3 spells CASSIADSYTEAFF. In nucleotides, the CDR3 is TGTGCCAGTAGTATAGCGGACAGCTACACTGAAGCTTTCTTT.

This clone has just a few counts. The J gene is TRBJ2-3, the V gene TRBV6-1; perhaps TRBD2 as D (6 bases). Germline V lookup: CDR1 MNHNS, CDR2 SASEGT. The CDR3 has 15 residues. V lost 0 bases, J lost 5 bases, and 12 bases lay in between. The CDR3 region is CASSEAVRGGDTQYF. The DNA for the CDR3 is TGTGCCAGCAGTGAAGCGGTTCGGGGAGGAGATACGCAGTATTTT.

The rearrangement links TRBV11-3 to TRBJ1-1; tentative D call: TRBD1 (5 bases). The CDR3 runs to 14 residues. CDR1 and CDR2 from the germline V gene are SGHNT and YENEEA. Deletions cut 2 bases from V and 1 base from J, with 8 bases between. The CDR3 region is CASSLTQANTEAFF. The CDR3 DNA is TGTGCCAGCAGCTTAACACAGGCGAACACTGAAGCTTTCTTT.

The rearrangement uses TRBV2 and TRBJ2-2; the match to TRBD2 covers 7 bases. Looked up from germline, CDR1 is SNHLY and CDR2 is FYNNEI. Unmatched junction bases numbered 2, after V lost 7 bases and J lost 0 bases. The CDR3 has 14 amino acids. CDR3 DNA sequence: TGTGCCAGCAATCGGGGGGCGAACACCGGGGAGCTGTTTTTT. Protein product: CASNRGANTGELFF.

This chain links TRBV7-6 with TRBJ1-1; D possibly corresponds to TRBD1 (5 bases). Germline assignment: CDR1 SGHVS and CDR2 FNYEAQ. Trimming cost V 2 bases and J 7 bases, with 8 bases left between them. The CDR3 has 12 residues. DNA for the CDR3: TGTGCCAGCAGCTTATCGGGGGTTGAAGCTTTCTTT. Translation gives CASSLSGVEAFF.